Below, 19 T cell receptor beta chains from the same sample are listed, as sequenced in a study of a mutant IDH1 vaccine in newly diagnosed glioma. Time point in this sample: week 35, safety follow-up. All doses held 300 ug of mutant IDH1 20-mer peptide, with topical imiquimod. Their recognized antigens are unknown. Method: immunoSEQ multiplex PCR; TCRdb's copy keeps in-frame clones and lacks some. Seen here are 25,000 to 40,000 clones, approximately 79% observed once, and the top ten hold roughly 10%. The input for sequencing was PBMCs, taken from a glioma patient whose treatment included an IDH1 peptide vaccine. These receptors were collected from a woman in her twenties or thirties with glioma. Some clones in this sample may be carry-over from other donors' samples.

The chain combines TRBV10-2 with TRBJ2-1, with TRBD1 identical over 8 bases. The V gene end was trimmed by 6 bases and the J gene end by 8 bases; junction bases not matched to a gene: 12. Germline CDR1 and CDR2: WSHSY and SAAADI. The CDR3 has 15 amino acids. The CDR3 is CASSETGVRVDEQFF. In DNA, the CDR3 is TGCGCCAGCAGCGAGACAGGGGTGAGGGTTGATGAGCAGTTCTTC.

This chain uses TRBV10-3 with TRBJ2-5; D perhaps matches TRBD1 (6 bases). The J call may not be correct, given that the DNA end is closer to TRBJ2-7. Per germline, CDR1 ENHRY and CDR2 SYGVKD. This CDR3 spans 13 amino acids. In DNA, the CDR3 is TGTGCCATCAGTTTGGGACATGCCTACGAGCAGTACTTC. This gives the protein CAISLGHAYEQYF.

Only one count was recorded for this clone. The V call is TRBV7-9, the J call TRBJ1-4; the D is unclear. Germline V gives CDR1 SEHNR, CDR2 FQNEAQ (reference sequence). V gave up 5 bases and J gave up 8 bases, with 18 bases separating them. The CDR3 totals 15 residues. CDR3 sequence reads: CASSPQRAGGEKLFF. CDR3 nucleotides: TGTGCCAGCAGCCCCCAGCGAGCAGGAGGGGAAAAACTGTTTTTT.

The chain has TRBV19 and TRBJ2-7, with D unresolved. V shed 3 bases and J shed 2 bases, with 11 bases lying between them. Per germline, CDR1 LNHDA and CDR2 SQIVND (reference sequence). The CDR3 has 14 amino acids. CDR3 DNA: TGTGCCAGTAGTATCCGACTGGACGCCTACGAGCAGTACTTC. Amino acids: CASSIRLDAYEQYF. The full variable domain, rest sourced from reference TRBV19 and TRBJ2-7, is DGGITQSPKYLFRKEGQNVTLSCEQNLNHDAMYWYRQDPGQGLRLIYYSQIVNDFQKGDIAEGYSVSREKKESFPLTVTSAQKNPTAFYLCASSIRLDAYEQYFGPGTRLTVT.

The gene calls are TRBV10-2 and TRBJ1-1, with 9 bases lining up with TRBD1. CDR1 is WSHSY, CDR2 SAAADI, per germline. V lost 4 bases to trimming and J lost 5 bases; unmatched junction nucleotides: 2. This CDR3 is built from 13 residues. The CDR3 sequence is CASSGQGETEAFF. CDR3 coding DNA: TGCGCCAGCAGTGGACAGGGGGAAACTGAAGCTTTCTTT.

The DNA for the CDR3 is TGCGCCAGCAGAGGAGCGGGAGGGGCCTACAATGAGCAGTTCTTC. Its translation is CASRGAGGAYNEQFF. V and J are TRBV5-1 and TRBJ2-1, with TRBD2 matching 10 bases. The CDR3 is 15 residues long. The germline CDR1 and CDR2 sequences are SGHRS and YFSETQ. Germline trimming cut 5 bases from V and 2 bases from J; bases unmatched to any gene: 4.

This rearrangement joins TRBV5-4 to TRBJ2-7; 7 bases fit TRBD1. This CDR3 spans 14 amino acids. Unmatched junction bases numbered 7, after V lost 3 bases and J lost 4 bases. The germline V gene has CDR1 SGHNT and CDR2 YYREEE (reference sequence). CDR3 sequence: CASSSQGEGYEQYF. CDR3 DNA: TGTGCCAGCAGCTCCCAGGGGGAAGGGTACGAGCAGTACTTC.

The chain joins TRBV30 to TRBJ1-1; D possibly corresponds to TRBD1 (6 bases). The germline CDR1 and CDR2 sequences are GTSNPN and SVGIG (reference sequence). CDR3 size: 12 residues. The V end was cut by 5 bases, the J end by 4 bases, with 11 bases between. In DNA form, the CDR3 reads TGTGCCTGGGGGGGCTGGGGCACTGAAGCTTTCTTT. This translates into CAWGGWGTEAFF.

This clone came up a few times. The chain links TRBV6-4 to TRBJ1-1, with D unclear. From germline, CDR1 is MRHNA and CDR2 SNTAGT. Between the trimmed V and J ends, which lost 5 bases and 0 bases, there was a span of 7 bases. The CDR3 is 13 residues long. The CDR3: CASSLTVNTEAFF. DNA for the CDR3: TGTGCCAGCAGTTTAACAGTGAACACTGAAGCTTTCTTT.

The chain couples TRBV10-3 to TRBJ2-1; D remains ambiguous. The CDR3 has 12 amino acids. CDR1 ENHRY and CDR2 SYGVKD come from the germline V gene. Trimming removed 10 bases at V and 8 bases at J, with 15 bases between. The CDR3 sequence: CATGGSADEQFF. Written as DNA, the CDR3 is TGTGCCACGGGCGGCTCCGCGGATGAGCAGTTCTTC.

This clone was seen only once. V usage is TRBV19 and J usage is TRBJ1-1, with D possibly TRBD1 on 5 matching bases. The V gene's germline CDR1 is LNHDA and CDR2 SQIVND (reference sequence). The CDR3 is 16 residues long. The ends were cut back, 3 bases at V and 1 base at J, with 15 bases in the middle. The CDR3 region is CASSMGREGKNTEAFF. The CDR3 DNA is TGTGCCAGTAGTATGGGCAGGGAGGGTAAGAACACTGAAGCTTTCTTT.

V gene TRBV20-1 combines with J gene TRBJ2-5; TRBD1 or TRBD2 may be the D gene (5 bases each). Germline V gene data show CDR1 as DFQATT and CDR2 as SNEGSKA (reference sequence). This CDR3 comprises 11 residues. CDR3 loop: CGALGQETQYF. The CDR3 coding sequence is TGCGGGGCACTAGGCCAAGAGACCCAGTACTTC.

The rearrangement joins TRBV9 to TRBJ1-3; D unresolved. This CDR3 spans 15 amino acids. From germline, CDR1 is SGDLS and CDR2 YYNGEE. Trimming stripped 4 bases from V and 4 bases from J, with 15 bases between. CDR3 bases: TGTGCCAGCAGCCCACTCGGCGGGCTAGGAAACACCATATATTTT. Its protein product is CASSPLGGLGNTIYF.

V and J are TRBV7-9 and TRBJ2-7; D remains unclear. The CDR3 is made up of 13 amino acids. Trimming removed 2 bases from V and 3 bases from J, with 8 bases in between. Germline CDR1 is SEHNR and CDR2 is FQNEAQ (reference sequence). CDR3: CASSLPWDYEQYF. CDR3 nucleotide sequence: TGTGCCAGCAGCTTACCTTGGGACTACGAGCAGTACTTC.

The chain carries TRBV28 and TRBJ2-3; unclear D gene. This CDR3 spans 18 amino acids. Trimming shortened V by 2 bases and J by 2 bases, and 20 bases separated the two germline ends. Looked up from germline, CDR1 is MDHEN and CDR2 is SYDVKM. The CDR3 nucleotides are TGTGCCAGCAGTTTAGTGCCTGGGATAAATAGTGACACAGATACGCAGTATTTT. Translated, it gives CASSLVPGINSDTDTQYF.

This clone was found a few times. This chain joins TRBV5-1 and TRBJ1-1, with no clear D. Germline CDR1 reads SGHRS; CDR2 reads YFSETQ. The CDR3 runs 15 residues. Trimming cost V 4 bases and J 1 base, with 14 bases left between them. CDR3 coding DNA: TGCGCCAGCAGCGAATCAAACGTCGGGAACACTGAAGCTTTCTTT. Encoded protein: CASSESNVGNTEAFF.

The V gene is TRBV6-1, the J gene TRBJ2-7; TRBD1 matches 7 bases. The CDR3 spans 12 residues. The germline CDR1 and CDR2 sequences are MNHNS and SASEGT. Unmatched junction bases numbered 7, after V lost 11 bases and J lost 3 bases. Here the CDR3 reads CAVFTGVYEQYF. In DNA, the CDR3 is TGTGCCGTCTTTACAGGGGTCTACGAGCAGTACTTC.

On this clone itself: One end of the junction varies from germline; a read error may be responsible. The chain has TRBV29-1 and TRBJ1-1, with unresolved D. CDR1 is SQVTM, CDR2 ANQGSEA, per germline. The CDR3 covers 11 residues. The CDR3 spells CSVASNTETFF. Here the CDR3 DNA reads TGCAGCGTTGCCTCCAACACTGAAACTTTCTTT.

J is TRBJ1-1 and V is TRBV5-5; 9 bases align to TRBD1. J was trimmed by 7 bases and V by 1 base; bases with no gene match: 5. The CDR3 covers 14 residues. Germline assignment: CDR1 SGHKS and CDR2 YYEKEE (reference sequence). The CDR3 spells CASSLLPGQGEAFF. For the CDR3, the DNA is TGTGCCAGCAGCTTGTTACCGGGACAGGGTGAAGCTTTCTTT.